By frequency in the sample, the clone carrying this TCR beta chain is large. The entry originates in a study of spatial heterogeneity in lung cancer. Sample time point: sample taken at primary tumor resection. TCR cDNA molecules each had a unique molecular identifier. TCRdb processed the 5' RACE reads anew with MiXCR; each CDR3 protein has one entry. Of about 5,800 distinct CDR3 sequences in the sample, about 13% are singletons; the top ten hold over 20%. From germline, CDR1 is MNHEY and CDR2 SVGEGT. There are 17 residues in the CDR3. Germline trimming cut 2 bases from V and 5 bases from J; bases unmatched to any gene: 11.

The clonotype originates from a female donor with early-stage non-small cell lung cancer. This chain links TRBV6-2 or TRBV6-3 with TRBJ2-1; 8 bases match TRBD2. Sample: normal lung tissue next to the tumor, taken at surgery. For the CDR3, the DNA is TGTGCCAGCAGTTACCCGCCGCGGCGGGGGGTGGACAATGAGCAGTTCTTC. Amino acid sequence: CASSYPPRRGVDNEQFF.